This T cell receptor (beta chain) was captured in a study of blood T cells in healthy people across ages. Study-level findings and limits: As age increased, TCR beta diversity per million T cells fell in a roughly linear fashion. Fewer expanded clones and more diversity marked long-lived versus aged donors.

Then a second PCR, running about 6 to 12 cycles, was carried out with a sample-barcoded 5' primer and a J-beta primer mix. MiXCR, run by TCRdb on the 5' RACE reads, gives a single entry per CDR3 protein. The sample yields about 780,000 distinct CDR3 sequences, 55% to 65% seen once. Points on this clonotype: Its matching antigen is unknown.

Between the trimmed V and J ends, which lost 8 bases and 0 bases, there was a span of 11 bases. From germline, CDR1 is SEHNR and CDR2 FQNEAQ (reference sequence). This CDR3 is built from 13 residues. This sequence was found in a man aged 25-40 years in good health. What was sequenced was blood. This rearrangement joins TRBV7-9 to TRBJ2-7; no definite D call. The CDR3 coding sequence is TGTGCCAGCGCAAACCGGGCCTCCTACGAGCAGTACTTC. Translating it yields CASANRASYEQYF.